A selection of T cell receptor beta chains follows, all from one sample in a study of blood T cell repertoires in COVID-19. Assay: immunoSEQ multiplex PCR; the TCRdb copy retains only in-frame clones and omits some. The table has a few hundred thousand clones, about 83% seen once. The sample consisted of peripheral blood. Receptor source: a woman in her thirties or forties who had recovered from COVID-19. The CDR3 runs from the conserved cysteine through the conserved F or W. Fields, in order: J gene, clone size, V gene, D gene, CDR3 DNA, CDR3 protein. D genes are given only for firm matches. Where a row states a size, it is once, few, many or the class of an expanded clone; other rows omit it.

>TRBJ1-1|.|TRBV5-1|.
TGCGCCAGCAGCTTGGAAGCCAACACTGAAGCTTTCTTT
CASSLEANTEAFF
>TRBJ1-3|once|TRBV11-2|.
TGTGCCAGCAGCTTAGCTCAGGGCTACTCTGGAAACACCATATATTTT
CASSLAQGYSGNTIYF
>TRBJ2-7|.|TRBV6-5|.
TGTGCCAGCAGTTACGCTGAGAGCTCCTACGAGCAGTACTTC
CASSYAESSYEQYF
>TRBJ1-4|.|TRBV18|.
TGTGCCAGCTCACCATCACAGGGAAGGTCGGCAACTAATGAAAAACTGTTTTTT
CASSPSQGRSATNEKLFF
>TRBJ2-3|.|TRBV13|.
TGTGCCAGCGCGACAGATACCACCACAGATACGCAGTATTTT
CASATDTTTDTQYF
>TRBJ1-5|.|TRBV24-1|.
TGTGCCACCAGTGATGCTACAGGGAGCAATCAGCCCCAGCATTTT
CATSDATGSNQPQHF
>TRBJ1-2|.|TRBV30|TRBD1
TGTGCCTGGAGTATCCGGGACAGGGGGGACTATGGCTACACCTTC
CAWSIRDRGDYGYTF
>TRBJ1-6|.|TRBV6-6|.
TGTGCCAGCAGTTTCCTAGGGAGCTCCTATAATTCACCCCTCCACTTT
CASSFLGSSYNSPLHF
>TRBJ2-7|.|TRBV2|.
TGTGCCAGCGTTCAGAATAGGGACATACTCTACGAGCAGTACTTC
CASVQNRDILYEQYF
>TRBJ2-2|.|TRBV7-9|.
TGTGCCAGCACCCAAACAGGGCGAACCGGGGAGCTGTTTTTT
CASTQTGRTGELFF
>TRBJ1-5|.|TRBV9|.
TGTGCCAGCAGCGCGACAGGAGACAATCAGCCCCAGCATTTT
CASSATGDNQPQHF
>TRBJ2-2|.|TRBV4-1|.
TGCGCCAGCAGTCGGACCGGGGAGCTGTTTTTT
CASSRTGELFF
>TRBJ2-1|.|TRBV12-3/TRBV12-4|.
TGTGCCTCAGGGGGGCAGCGATACAATGAGCAGTTCTTC
CASGGQRYNEQFF
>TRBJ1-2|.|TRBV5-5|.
TGTGCCAGCAGCCGGGACTCCAGACGGGACTATGGCTACACCTTC
CASSRDSRRDYGYTF
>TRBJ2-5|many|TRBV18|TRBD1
TGTGCCAGCTCACCGACAGGGGCGCCGGAAGAGACCCAGTACTTC
CASSPTGAPEETQYF
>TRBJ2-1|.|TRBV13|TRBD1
TGTGCCAGCAGCCCGACAGGGAGCTCCTACAATGAGCAGTTCTTC
CASSPTGSSYNEQFF
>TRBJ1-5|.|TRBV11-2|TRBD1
TGTGCCAGCAGCTTAGCCACAGGGGGCAATCAGCCCCAGCATTTT
CASSLATGGNQPQHF
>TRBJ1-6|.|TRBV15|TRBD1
TGTGCCACCAGCAGAGGGACAGGGAAAAATTCACCCCTCCACTTT
CATSRGTGKNSPLHF
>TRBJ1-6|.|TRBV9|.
TGTGCCAGCAGCGTAAGTGGGGACATTAGAAATTCACCCCTCCACTTT
CASSVSGDIRNSPLHF
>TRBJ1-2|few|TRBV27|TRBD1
TGTGCCAGCAGTCCTCAGGGGGACTATGGCTACACCTTC
CASSPQGDYGYTF
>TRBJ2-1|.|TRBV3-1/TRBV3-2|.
TGTGCCAGCAGCCAAGACCCCAGGGCCTCCTACAATGAGCAGTTCTTC
CASSQDPRASYNEQFF
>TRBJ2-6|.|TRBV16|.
TGTGCCAGCAGCCGCGTTGCTGGGGCCAACGTCCTGACTTTC
CASSRVAGANVLTF
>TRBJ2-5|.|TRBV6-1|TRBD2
TGTGCCAGCAGTGGGCTAGCGGGGGGGTCTCTAGAGACCCAGTACTTC
CASSGLAGGSLETQYF
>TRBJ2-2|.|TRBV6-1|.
TGTGCCAGCAGTGAGAAAGGGAGAGTCGCGAACACCGGGGAGCTGTTTTTT
CASSEKGRVANTGELFF
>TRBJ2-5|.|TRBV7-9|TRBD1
TGTGCCAGCAGCAGACAGGGGGCCGTTGAGACCCAGTACTTC
CASSRQGAVETQYF
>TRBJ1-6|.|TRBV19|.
TGTGCCAGTCAGGGTGCAAGCTCCTATAATTCACCCCTCCACTTT
CASQGASSYNSPLHF
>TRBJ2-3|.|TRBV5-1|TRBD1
TGCGCCAGCAGCTCACTTGGGACAGGGGATCTCACAGATACGCAGTATTTT
CASSSLGTGDLTDTQYF
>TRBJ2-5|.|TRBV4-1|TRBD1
TGCGCCAGCAGCCGTCACCCGGGACAGGGGGCCGAGACCCAGTACTTC
CASSRHPGQGAETQYF
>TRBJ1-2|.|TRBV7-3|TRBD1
TGTGCCAGCAGCTCTGGGACAGAGAACTATGGCTACACCTTC
CASSSGTENYGYTF
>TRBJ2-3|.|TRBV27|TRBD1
TGTGCCAGCAGGGGACAGGGGGGAGATACGCAGTATTTT
CASRGQGGDTQYF
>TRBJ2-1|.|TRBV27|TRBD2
TGTGCCAGCAGTTTATCGAGACTAGCGGGGGGCAATGAGCAGTTCTTC
CASSLSRLAGGNEQFF
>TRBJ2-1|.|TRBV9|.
TGTGCCAGCAGCGTGCTGGGCCTTAGCTCCTACAATGAGCAGTTCTTC
CASSVLGLSSYNEQFF
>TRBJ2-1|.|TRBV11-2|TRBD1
TGTGCCAGCAGCATAGGGGTCGGACAGGCTACATACAATGAGCAGTTCTTC
CASSIGVGQATYNEQFF
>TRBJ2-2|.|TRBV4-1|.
TGCGCCAGCAGCCAAGTGGACATGGGGTTGACCGGGGAGCTGTTTTTT
CASSQVDMGLTGELFF
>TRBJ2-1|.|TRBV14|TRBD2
TGTGCCAGCAGCCAAGAAAGCAGCGGGGGTTACAATGAGCAGTTCTTC
CASSQESSGGYNEQFF
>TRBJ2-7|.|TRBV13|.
TGTGCCAGCAGCTTAATGGGGGGGGCCTCCTACGAGCAGTACTTC
CASSLMGGASYEQYF
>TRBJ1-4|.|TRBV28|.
TGTGCCAGCAGTGGGGCCGACAGGACCCCAACTAATGAAAAACTGTTTTTT
CASSGADRTPTNEKLFF
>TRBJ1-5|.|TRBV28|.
TGTGCCAGCAGTAGAAAGACGTACTATAGCAATCAGCCCCAGCATTTT
CASSRKTYYSNQPQHF
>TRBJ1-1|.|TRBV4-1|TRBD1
TGCGCCAGCAGCCAAGGACAGGGGATGAACACTGAAGCTTTCTTT
CASSQGQGMNTEAFF
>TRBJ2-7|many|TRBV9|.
TGTGCCAGCAGGAATTGGCACGAGCAGTACTTC
CASRNWHEQYF
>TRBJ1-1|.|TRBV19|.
TGTGCCAGTAGCGATGGACAGCACAATACTGAAGCTTTCTTT
CASSDGQHNTEAFF
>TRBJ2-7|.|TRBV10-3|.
TGTGCCATCAGTGCCTCCGGGACTTCGACCTACGAGCAGTACTTC
CAISASGTSTYEQYF
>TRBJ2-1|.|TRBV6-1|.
TGTGCCAGCAGTGAAGTAAGCGGATACAATGAGCAGTTCTTC
CASSEVSGYNEQFF
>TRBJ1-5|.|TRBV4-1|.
TGCGCCAGCAGCCAAGATCGGAAGACAATACATAGCAATCAGCCCCAGCATTTT
CASSQDRKTIHSNQPQHF
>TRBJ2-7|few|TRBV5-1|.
TGCGCCAGCAGCTTGAACAGGTTCGAGCAGTACTTC
CASSLNRFEQYF
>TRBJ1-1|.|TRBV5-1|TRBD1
TGCGCCAGCAGCCCTGGTCCAGGGGGATCTACTGAAGCTTTCTTT
CASSPGPGGSTEAFF
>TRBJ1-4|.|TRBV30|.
TGTGCCTGGGGCCCGGGGGGCTGGGAAAAACTGTTTTTT
CAWGPGGWEKLFF
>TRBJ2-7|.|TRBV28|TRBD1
TGTGCCAGCAGGAAGGGACAGGGTCCCCACGAGCAGTACTTC
CASRKGQGPHEQYF
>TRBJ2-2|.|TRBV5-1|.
TGCGCCAGCAGCGACAGCAGAACGGGCACCGGGGAGCTGTTTTTT
CASSDSRTGTGELFF
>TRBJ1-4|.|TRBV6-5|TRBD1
TGTGCCAGCATGAGACAGGGTAATGAAAAACTGTTTTTT
CASMRQGNEKLFF
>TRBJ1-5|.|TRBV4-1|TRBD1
TGCGCCAGCAGCCAAGAACCACAGGGGTTAGACAATCAGCCCCAGCATTTT
CASSQEPQGLDNQPQHF
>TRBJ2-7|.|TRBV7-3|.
TGTGCCAGCAGCTTAACTTCAGGGTTTGAGCAGTACTTC
CASSLTSGFEQYF
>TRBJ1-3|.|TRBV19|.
TGTGCCAGTAGGCGAGGGGGATTTGGAAACACCATATATTTT
CASRRGGFGNTIYF
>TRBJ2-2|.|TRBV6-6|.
TGTGCCAGCAGGGACAGTAAGGCCGGGGAGCTGTTTTTT
CASRDSKAGELFF
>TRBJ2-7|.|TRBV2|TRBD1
TGTGCCAGCAGTTTCGGACAGGGGGCCGTTTACGAGCAGTACTTC
CASSFGQGAVYEQYF
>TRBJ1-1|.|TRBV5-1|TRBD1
TGCGCCAGCAGCTTCACAGGGGGAGTCACTGAAGCTTTCTTT
CASSFTGGVTEAFF
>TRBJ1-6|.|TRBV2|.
TGTGCCAGCTTCCAGGAACACAATTCACCCCTCCACTTT
CASFQEHNSPLHF